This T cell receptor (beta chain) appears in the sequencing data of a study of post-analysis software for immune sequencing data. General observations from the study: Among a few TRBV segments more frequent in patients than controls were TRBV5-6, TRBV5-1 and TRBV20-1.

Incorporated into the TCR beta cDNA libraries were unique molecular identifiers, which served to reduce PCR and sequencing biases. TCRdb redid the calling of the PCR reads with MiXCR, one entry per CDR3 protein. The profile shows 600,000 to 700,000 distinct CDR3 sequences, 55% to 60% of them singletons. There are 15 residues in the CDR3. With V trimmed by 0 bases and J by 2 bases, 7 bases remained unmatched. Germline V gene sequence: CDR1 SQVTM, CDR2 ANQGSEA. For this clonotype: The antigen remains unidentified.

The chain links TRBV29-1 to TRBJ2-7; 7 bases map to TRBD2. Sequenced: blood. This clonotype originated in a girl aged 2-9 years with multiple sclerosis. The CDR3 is CSVEDRSGIAYEQYF. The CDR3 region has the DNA TGCAGCGTTGAAGATCGAAGCGGGATTGCCTACGAGCAGTACTTC.